These T cell receptor beta chains were read from a single sample in a study of identical twins. TCRdb reprocessed the 5' RACE reads with MiXCR, giving one entry per CDR3 protein. The sample contains more than 400,000 distinct CDR3 sequences, 13% to 15% of which appear only once. These same data were also listed under a study on yellow fever vaccine responses in identical twins.

Sequencing input: CD4+ T cells sorted from blood. The receptors derive from a woman aged 18-30 years in good health. Both conserved end residues are part of each CDR3. The D gene is left open where the match is weak. Clone size appears in some rows only: once, few, many, or a class for an expanded clone.

clone size	V gene	J gene	D gene	CDR3 protein	CDR3 DNA
-	TRBV28	TRBJ2-7	TRBD1	CASSSSGTGYYEQYF	TGTGCCAGCAGTTCGTCCGGGACAGGGTACTACGAGCAGTACTTC
few	TRBV20-1	TRBJ1-4	TRBD1	CSAGTGSNEKLFF	TGCAGTGCTGGGACAGGTTCGAATGAAAAACTGTTTTTT
-	TRBV7-6	TRBJ2-2	TRBD2	CASSFSGLAENTGELFF	TGTGCCAGCAGCTTTTCAGGACTAGCGGAGAACACCGGGGAGCTGTTTTTT
-	TRBV4-1	TRBJ2-5	TRBD1	CASSQTGTGMETQYF	TGCGCCAGCAGCCAAACCGGGACAGGGATGGAGACCCAGTACTTC
-	TRBV6-5	TRBJ1-5	-	CASNYRDINQPQHF	TGTGCCAGCAATTATCGGGACATCAATCAGCCCCAGCATTTT
-	TRBV6-5	TRBJ2-1	-	CASSYSFQGWFF	TGTGCCAGCAGTTACTCGTTTCAGGGTTGGTTCTTC
-	TRBV27	TRBJ2-1	-	CARGDSIRPRDEQFF	TGTGCCAGGGGGGACTCCATAAGACCCCGCGATGAGCAGTTCTTC
-	TRBV11-2	TRBJ1-4	-	CASSLGRLLVEKLFF	TGTGCCAGCAGCTTAGGAAGGCTCCTGGTGGAAAAACTGTTTTTT
-	TRBV29-1	TRBJ2-5	TRBD1	CSVGTGWETQYF	TGCAGCGTGGGGACAGGGTGGGAGACCCAGTACTTC
few	TRBV14	TRBJ2-5	TRBD1	CASSRRTGHLETQYF	TGTGCCAGCAGCCGACGGACAGGGCATTTGGAGACCCAGTACTTC
few	TRBV4-1	TRBJ1-1	TRBD1	CASSLRQDREAFF	TGCGCCAGCAGCCTACGTCAGGACAGGGAAGCTTTCTTT
-	TRBV3-1	TRBJ2-7	TRBD1	CASGTGTGGLYEQYF	TGTGCCAGCGGAACTGGGACAGGTGGACTCTACGAGCAGTACTTC
few	TRBV5-6	TRBJ1-1	-	CASSTDRGNPNTEAFF	TGTGCCAGCAGCACCGACCGGGGGAACCCGAACACTGAAGCTTTCTTT
few	TRBV20-1	TRBJ2-7	TRBD2	CSAREGTSGFYEQYF	TGCAGTGCTAGAGAGGGGACTAGCGGGTTTTACGAGCAGTACTTC
-	TRBV12-3/TRBV12-4	TRBJ2-3	TRBD2	CASSFTSGAGPQYF	TGTGCCAGCAGTTTTACTAGCGGGGCAGGGCCGCAGTATTTT
few	TRBV14	TRBJ2-6	-	CASSQNPGRRNSGANVLTF	TGTGCCAGCAGCCAGAATCCGGGACGGAGGAACTCTGGGGCCAACGTCCTGACTTTC
few	TRBV20-1	TRBJ2-2	TRBD1	CSARQGANTGELFF	TGCAGTGCCCGACAGGGCGCGAACACCGGGGAGCTGTTTTTT
few	TRBV5-1	TRBJ2-3	-	CASSKLMLVDTQYF	TGCGCCAGCAGTAAACTAATGTTAGTAGATACGCAGTATTTT
few	TRBV5-5	TRBJ2-1	-	CASSPGIGKSGEQFF	TGTGCCAGCAGCCCAGGTATTGGGAAGTCTGGTGAGCAGTTCTTC
few	TRBV19	TRBJ1-5	-	CASREGTHSNQPQHF	TGTGCCAGTAGAGAGGGGACCCATAGCAATCAGCCCCAGCATTTT
-	TRBV4-1	TRBJ1-2	TRBD1	CASSQATGGTKGYTF	TGCGCCAGCAGCCAAGCCACAGGGGGGACGAAAGGCTACACCTTC
-	TRBV3-1	TRBJ2-2	TRBD1	CASSHRARARQGTGELFF	TGTGCCAGCAGCCACCGAGCTAGAGCCCGACAGGGGACCGGGGAGCTGTTTTTT
-	TRBV5-1	TRBJ2-5	TRBD2	CASSFSISGSKETQYF	TGCGCCAGCAGCTTTAGTATAAGCGGGAGTAAGGAGACCCAGTACTTC
-	TRBV28	TRBJ2-7	-	CASIGNLAYEQYF	TGTGCCAGCATCGGAAATCTCGCCTACGAGCAGTACTTC
-	TRBV20-1	TRBJ2-1	-	CSASGSAYNEQFF	TGCAGTGCTAGCGGGAGCGCCTACAATGAGCAGTTCTTC
-	TRBV5-1	TRBJ2-1	TRBD2	CASSLASGVSNEQFF	TGCGCCAGCAGCTTAGCTAGCGGGGTAAGCAATGAGCAGTTCTTC
-	TRBV7-8	TRBJ2-1	-	CASSLFSLAVHEQFF	TGTGCCAGCAGCTTATTCTCGCTAGCTGTCCATGAGCAGTTCTTC
-	TRBV5-1	TRBJ1-1	-	CASSRGTGLSTEAFF	TGCGCCAGCAGCAGGGGTACGGGTCTAAGCACTGAAGCTTTCTTT
many	TRBV12-3/TRBV12-4	TRBJ2-7	-	CASRQQGRPYEQYF	TGTGCCAGCAGACAACAGGGCCGCCCCTACGAGCAGTACTTC
-	TRBV7-8	TRBJ2-5	-	CASSSRPGLVETQYF	TGTGCCAGCAGCTCAAGACCCGGACTCGTAGAGACCCAGTACTTC
-	TRBV12-3/TRBV12-4	TRBJ2-1	-	CASSLTGPYNEQFF	TGTGCCAGCAGTTTGACAGGTCCCTACAATGAGCAGTTCTTC
-	TRBV12-3/TRBV12-4	TRBJ2-1	-	CASRVGAGPNEQFF	TGTGCCAGCAGGGTGGGGGCAGGGCCAAATGAGCAGTTCTTC
-	TRBV10-3	TRBJ2-3	-	CAIAGTDNTQYF	TGTGCCATCGCGGGGACCGATAATACGCAGTATTTT
few	TRBV14	TRBJ2-1	-	CASSHSFTNWIEQFF	TGTGCCAGCAGCCACTCATTTACAAACTGGATTGAGCAGTTCTTC
-	TRBV14	TRBJ2-1	-	CASSQGQGRKNEQFF	TGTGCCAGCAGCCAGGGGCAGGGGAGGAAGAATGAGCAGTTCTTC
-	TRBV19	TRBJ1-2	-	CASSIKVHYGYTF	TGTGCCAGTAGTATAAAGGTTCACTATGGCTACACCTTC
many	TRBV12-3/TRBV12-4	TRBJ2-1	TRBD1	CASSIGTENNEQFF	TGTGCCAGCAGCATAGGGACAGAAAACAATGAGCAGTTCTTC
many	TRBV5-1	TRBJ2-2	-	CASSLPNTGELFF	TGCGCCAGCAGCTTACCGAACACCGGGGAGCTGTTTTTT
-	TRBV5-1	TRBJ2-1	TRBD2	CASSLGGTGLAGAEQFF	TGCGCCAGCAGCTTGGGGGGAACGGGACTAGCGGGAGCCGAGCAGTTCTTC
-	TRBV6-2/TRBV6-3	TRBJ2-2	TRBD2	CASSPRTATSGRGGAGELFF	TGTGCCAGCAGCCCACGGACAGCCACTAGCGGCCGCGGAGGGGCCGGGGAGCTGTTTTTT